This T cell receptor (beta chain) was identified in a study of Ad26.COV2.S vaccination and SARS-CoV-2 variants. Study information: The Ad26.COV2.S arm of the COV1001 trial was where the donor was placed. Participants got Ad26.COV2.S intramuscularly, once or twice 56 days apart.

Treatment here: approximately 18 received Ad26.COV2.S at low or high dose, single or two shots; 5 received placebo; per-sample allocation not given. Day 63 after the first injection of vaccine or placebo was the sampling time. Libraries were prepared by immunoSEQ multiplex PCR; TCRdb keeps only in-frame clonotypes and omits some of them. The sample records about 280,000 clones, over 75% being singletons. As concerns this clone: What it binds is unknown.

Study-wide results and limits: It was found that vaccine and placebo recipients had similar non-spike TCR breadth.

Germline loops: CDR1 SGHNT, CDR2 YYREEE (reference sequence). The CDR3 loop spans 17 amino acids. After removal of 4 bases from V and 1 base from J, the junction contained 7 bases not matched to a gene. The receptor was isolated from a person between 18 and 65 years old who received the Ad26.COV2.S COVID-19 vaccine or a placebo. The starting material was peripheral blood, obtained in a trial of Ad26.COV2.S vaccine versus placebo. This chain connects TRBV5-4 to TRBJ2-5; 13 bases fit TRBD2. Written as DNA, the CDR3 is TGTGCCAGCAGCCCTCCCGGACTAGCGGGGGTCCAAGAGACCCAGTACTTC. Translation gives CASSPPGLAGVQETQYF.